These 3 T cell receptor beta chains were sequenced from one sample in a study of human T cells and chemical hapten exposure. TCRdb reprocessed the RACE reads via MiXCR and lists one record per CDR3 protein. The repertoire consists of tens of thousands of distinct CDR3 sequences, with approximately 9.7% occurring once and the leading ten covering 14% to 15%. The time point denotes: patch test 2, 6 weeks after DPC sensitization. Specified treatment: therapeutic diphenylcyclopropenone sensitization with weekly scalp DPC. The authors' total RNA extraction used unfractionated whole blood. This specimen consisted of whole blood, obtained in connection with sensitization to the hapten diphenylcyclopropenone (DPC). All receptors derive from a woman aged 25-40 years with alopecia areata. Some clones in this sample may be carry-over from other donors' samples.

This clonotype was recorded a few times. The chain uses TRBV20-1 and TRBJ2-7; the match to TRBD2 covers 7 bases. CDR3 length: 16 residues. The trim removed 0 bases at V and 1 base at J, leaving 9 bases unmatched. Germline CDR1 DFQATT, CDR2 SNEGSKA (reference sequence). CDR3 loop: CSARDWGGRRSYEQYF. CDR3 DNA sequence: TGCAGTGCTAGAGATTGGGGGGGACGGCGGTCCTACGAGCAGTACTTC.

V gene TRBV5-5 combines with J gene TRBJ2-3; 7 nucleotides align to TRBD1. CDR3 length equals 13 residues. V was clipped by 5 bases and J by 5 bases; unmatched bases: 5. Per germline, CDR1 SGHKS and CDR2 YYEKEE (reference sequence). CDR3 protein: CASRKTGQDTQYF. The DNA for the CDR3 is TGTGCCAGCAGAAAGACAGGGCAAGATACGCAGTATTTT. Full variable domain (missing parts from reference TRBV5-5 and TRBJ2-3): DAGVTQSPTHLIKTRGQQVTLRCSPISGHKSVSWYQQVLGQGPQFIFQYYEKEERGRGNFPDRFSARQFPNYSSELNVNALLLGDSALYLCASRKTGQDTQYFGPGTRLTVL.

This clonotype was counted many times. This rearrangement joins TRBV6-2 or TRBV6-3 to TRBJ2-1, with 7 bases aligning to TRBD2. The germline V gene encodes CDR1 MNHEY and CDR2 SVGEGT. The CDR3 is 19 amino acids. Trimming cost V 4 bases and J 0 bases; bases outside gene matches: 15. CDR3 in DNA: TGTGCCAGCAGTTCCTACTCACTGACTAGCCTGAGCTCCTACAATGAGCAGTTCTTC. It specifies CASSSYSLTSLSSYNEQFF.